This T cell receptor beta chain was obtained from a study of control samples from healthy donors and cancer patients. Sequencing was performed with immunoSEQ multiplex PCR; in TCRdb, only in-frame clones are kept and a portion is missing. Here the sample spans 150,000 to 200,000 clones, 91% being singletons. V dropped 0 bases and J dropped 6 bases, with 11 bases sitting between them. This CDR3 is built from 14 residues. Germline lookup yields CDR1 MGHRA and CDR2 YSYEKL. This clone has only one observation. This TCR derives from a woman aged 30 to 39 in good health. The specimen was blood. The rearrangement uses TRBV4-1 and TRBJ1-2, with D hard to call. Here the CDR3 reads CASSQEARVDGYTF. The CDR3 DNA is TGCGCCAGCAGCCAAGAGGCGAGGGTAGATGGCTACACCTTC.